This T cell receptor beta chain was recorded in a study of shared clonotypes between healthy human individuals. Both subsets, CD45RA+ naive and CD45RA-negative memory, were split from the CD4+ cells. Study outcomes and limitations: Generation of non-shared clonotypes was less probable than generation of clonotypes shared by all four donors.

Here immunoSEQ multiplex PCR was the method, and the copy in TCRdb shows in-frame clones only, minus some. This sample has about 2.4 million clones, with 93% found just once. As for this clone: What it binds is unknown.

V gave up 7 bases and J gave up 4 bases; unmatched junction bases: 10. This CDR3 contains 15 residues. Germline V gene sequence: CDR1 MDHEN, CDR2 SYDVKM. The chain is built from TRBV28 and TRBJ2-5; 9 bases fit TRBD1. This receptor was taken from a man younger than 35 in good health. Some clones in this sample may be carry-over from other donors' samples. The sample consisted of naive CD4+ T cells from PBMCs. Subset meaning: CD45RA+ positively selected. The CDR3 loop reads CASNSLQGALETQYF. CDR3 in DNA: TGTGCCAGCAATTCACTACAGGGGGCACTAGAGACCCAGTACTTC.